A selection of T cell receptor beta chains follows, all from one sample in a study of shared clonotypes between healthy human individuals. TCRdb's table, derived via immunoSEQ multiplex PCR, lists solely in-frame clones and lacks some. This table holds nearly 750,000 clones, over 60% found once. Specimen: memory CD4+ T cells sorted from blood. The source of these receptors is a woman in her 30s in good health. CDR3s include the opening cysteine and the closing phenylalanine or tryptophan.

V gene: TRBV27; J gene: TRBJ2-6; CDR3 protein: CASRLAGAGANVLTF
V gene: TRBV29-1; J gene: TRBJ2-2; CDR3 protein: CSVYDWNTGELFF
V gene: TRBV2; J gene: TRBJ1-2; CDR3 protein: CASSPNHGQIGYGYTF
V gene: TRBV7-9; J gene: TRBJ1-1; CDR3 protein: CASSSIRGPMNTEAFF
V gene: TRBV11-2; J gene: TRBJ1-5; CDR3 protein: CASSLSGGHNQPQHF
V gene: TRBV11-2; J gene: TRBJ1-3; CDR3 protein: CASRGDGPVDTIYF
V gene: TRBV18; J gene: TRBJ1-5; CDR3 protein: CASSPTGQGVGQPQHF
V gene: TRBV5-6; J gene: TRBJ2-2; CDR3 protein: CASSLALGGNTGELFF
V gene: TRBV6-4; J gene: TRBJ1-1; CDR3 protein: CASSKQRDTEAFF
V gene: TRBV6-5; J gene: TRBJ1-1; CDR3 protein: CASSYGLGNTEAFF
V gene: TRBV4-1; J gene: TRBJ2-3; CDR3 protein: CASSQEGGGLAGPGTDTQYF
V gene: TRBV30; J gene: TRBJ2-2; CDR3 protein: CAWRRANTGELFF
V gene: TRBV28; J gene: TRBJ2-7; CDR3 protein: CASSPQGRFYEQYF
V gene: TRBV5-5; J gene: TRBJ1-2; CDR3 protein: CASSFTTQANYGYTF
V gene: TRBV6-5; J gene: TRBJ1-5; CDR3 protein: CASSYDRNQPQHF
V gene: TRBV2; J gene: TRBJ2-3; CDR3 protein: CASRSGTDTQYF
V gene: TRBV28; J gene: TRBJ1-4; CDR3 protein: CASIPARQGYEKLFF
V gene: TRBV6-1; J gene: TRBJ1-4; CDR3 protein: CASSEALTNEKLFF
V gene: TRBV15; J gene: TRBJ1-1; CDR3 protein: CATSRDWAGTEAFF
V gene: TRBV6-5; J gene: TRBJ1-2; CDR3 protein: CASSYSGNSYTF
V gene: TRBV28; J gene: TRBJ2-1; CDR3 protein: CASSLSEPEQFF
V gene: TRBV23-1; J gene: TRBJ1-2; CDR3 protein: CASSQPPPGANYGYTF
V gene: TRBV5-1; J gene: TRBJ2-7; CDR3 protein: CASGEQGSYEQYF
V gene: TRBV27; J gene: TRBJ2-6; CDR3 protein: CASRLAGAGANVLTF
V gene: TRBV2; J gene: TRBJ2-7; CDR3 protein: CASRKGLAGYEQYF
V gene: TRBV11-2; J gene: TRBJ2-7; CDR3 protein: CASSSGGTSGSHYEQYF
V gene: TRBV14; J gene: TRBJ1-2; CDR3 protein: CASSQDGKGAYGYTF
V gene: TRBV13; J gene: TRBJ2-5; CDR3 protein: CASSFGTSGTGSQYF
V gene: TRBV5-8; J gene: TRBJ1-2; CDR3 protein: CASSLRQNGYTF
V gene: TRBV7-2; J gene: TRBJ1-2; CDR3 protein: CASSGGGTGSQGYTF
V gene: TRBV11-3; J gene: TRBJ2-7; CDR3 protein: CASSLGTSMSEQYF
V gene: TRBV2; J gene: TRBJ2-1; CDR3 protein: CASSGSGSYNEQFF
V gene: TRBV28; J gene: TRBJ2-7; CDR3 protein: CASSPRSGSKTYEQYF
V gene: TRBV5-1; J gene: TRBJ2-7; CDR3 protein: CASSLGGPGDEQYF
V gene: TRBV19; J gene: TRBJ2-1; CDR3 protein: CASSIPGTTKYNEQFF
V gene: TRBV11-2; J gene: TRBJ2-1; CDR3 protein: CASSSGTGENEQFF
V gene: TRBV2; J gene: TRBJ2-3; CDR3 protein: CASRQTTWERVRADTQYF
V gene: TRBV10-3; J gene: TRBJ2-3; CDR3 protein: CAISERTHTDTQYF
V gene: TRBV2; J gene: TRBJ2-5; CDR3 protein: CASGVRETQYF
V gene: TRBV7-8; J gene: TRBJ2-7; CDR3 protein: CASSTRDYEQYF